This T cell receptor beta chain was obtained from a study of blood T cell repertoires in COVID-19 (dated by TCRdb to 2018 to 2021). Looking at the study overall: Samples from collaborators originated in the United States, Italy and Spain and spanned both the acute and convalescent phases of COVID-19. The prospective study material was composed of cDNA or gDNA derived from T cells, B-cell-depleted T cells, or PBMCs. The dataset comprised deeply sampled blood TCRbeta repertoires from subjects exposed to, actively infected with, or recovered from COVID-19. The repertoires were released in a freely available public database intended as a resource for research on the immune response to SARS-CoV-2. The samples were drawn from the first 160 participants of the ongoing ImmuneRACE study and from 950 to 1,500 subjects provided by 6 global collaborators. The sample metadata nearly always contained a de-identified subject ID, COVID-19 status, age in years and sex. HLA class I and class II types, where available, came from metadata supplied by the sample provider rather than from assay-based typing. Study-wide conclusions, independent of this receptor: The amount of clinical and demographic metadata varied by source and participant and was provided uncurated.

Participants in the prospective study were aged about 18 to 90 years, lived in approximately 26 United States geographic areas, and enrolled through a virtual design. In the prospective study, participants were assigned to cohorts based on the clinical history participants reported in a screening survey and a study questionnaire. A participant counted as exposed if, within 2 weeks of entering the study, that participant had been in contact with someone who had a PCR-confirmed or clinician-diagnosed COVID-19 case. In the prospective study, whole blood, serum and a nasopharyngeal or oropharyngeal swab were collected from each participant by mobile phlebotomists. Prospective study participants could optionally give additional blood draws and questionnaires over an approximately two-month period. Prospective study blood samples were shipped either frozen or at room temperature before DNA extraction.

This clone has just a few counts. Its binding antigen is unknown. Base qualities are not provided; no much larger clone lies one nucleotide away. The germline V gene encodes CDR1 SGHRS and CDR2 YFSETQ. The CDR3 starts with the cysteine, ends with the phenylalanine, and has 11 residues. The kept DNA is CDR3 alone, 33 bases in frame from the first base. The junction shows trimming of 4 bases on V and 9 bases on J, and the gene matches do not reach 4 bases of it. The immunoSEQ Assay, a bias-controlled multiplex PCR, was used to amplify TCRbeta CDR3 regions from genomic DNA. For the original study's pipeline: Within the assay, amplification of reference gene primers was used to estimate how many nucleated cells each sample contained. Sequence reads were collapsed and filtered to measure the absolute abundance of every unique TCRbeta CDR3 rearrangement. For each sample, productive Simpson clonality was calculated as the square root of Simpson's diversity index over productive rearrangements. TCRdb limited this immuneACCESS table to in-frame rearrangements with V and J called. A share of clones is missing; checked studies link under half to unresolved V genes, and the rest is unexplained. V and J calls and clone size are those listed in that table; D and trimming were worked out from the DNA. Present in this sample are some 320,000 clones, 85% of which were seen just once. Around 2% of the sample is taken by the ten largest.

The TCR was taken from a woman aged 25 to 39 who had been exposed to COVID-19. The receptor chain draws on TRBV5-1 and TRBJ2-7; 7 central nucleotides agree with TRBD1. The sequenced material came from PBMCs or T cells enriched from blood (not recorded which). The sequenced DNA is TGCGCCAGCAGCGCACAGGGGTTGCAGTACTTC. Its amino acids are CASSAQGLQYF.